This TCR beta chain stems from a study of blood T cell repertoires in COVID-19. Study information: Samples of COVID-19 (acute and convalescent) were obtained from the United States, Italy and Spain. T cells, B-cell-depleted T cells, or PBMCs provided the cDNA or gDNA that served as material.

Authors' processing steps: Nucleated cell number was recorded as an estimate derived from reference gene primer amplification. Clones were sequenced by immunoSEQ multiplex PCR, and TCRdb holds only the in-frame ones, with some missing. D and trimming were read from the DNA, whereas the V and J calls and clone size are those reported in that table. The sample includes approximately 190,000 clones, under 90% seen only once; the top ten take less than 7%. Material for sequencing was peripheral blood. The receptor's source is a man aged 55 to 70 with acute or convalescent COVID-19.

CDR3 amino acids: CASSATLSYNEQFF. CDR3 DNA: TGTGCCAGCAGCGCGACACTCTCCTACAATGAGCAGTTCTTC. This chain uses TRBV9 with TRBJ2-1; D gene uncertain. The CDR3 is 14 residues long. CDR1 SGDLS and CDR2 YYNGEE come from the germline V gene. Deletions cut 3 bases from V and 0 bases from J, with 7 bases between. The whole variable domain, remainder taken from reference TRBV9 and TRBJ2-1, is DSGVTQTPKHLITATGQRVTLRCSPRSGDLSVYWYQQSLDQGLQFLIQYYNGEERAKGNILERFSAQQFPDLHSELNLSSLELGDSALYFCASSATLSYNEQFFGPGTRLTVL.